This passage covers 17 T cell receptor beta chains from one sample sequenced in a study of relationships among human T cell subsets. Semiquantitative ARM-PCR amplified T cell receptor alpha and beta CDR3 regions from mRNA. Exponential amplification used communal superprimers after tagged nested gene-specific primers in ARM-PCR. In TCRdb, the multiplex PCR reads were re-called with MiXCR into one record per CDR3 protein. The sample records around 2,400 distinct CDR3 sequences, about 38% being singletons. Sequenced sample: activated T cells sorted from blood. The sample's subset: CD45RA-RO-CD69+ activated T cells. The receptors were gathered from a man aged 35-49 years in good health.

The chain is built from TRBV11-2 and TRBJ1-5; the D gene is possibly TRBD1 (5 bases). The CDR3 contains 15 residues. Trimming cost V 3 bases and J 3 bases, with 12 bases left between them. The V gene's germline CDR1 is SGHAT and CDR2 FQNNGV. The CDR3 here is CASSLGESTNQPQHF. In DNA form, the CDR3 reads TGTGCCAGCAGCTTGGGGGAAAGCACCAATCAGCCCCAGCATTTT.

This clonotype has only a few counts. The chain links TRBV27 to TRBJ1-1, with 9 bases identical to TRBD1. The junction had 7 bases not matched to a gene; V was cut back by 8 bases and J by 0 bases. The CDR3 is made up of 15 amino acids. Germline V gene sequence: CDR1 MNHEY, CDR2 SMNVEV (reference sequence). The CDR3 nucleotides are TGTGCCAGCGAGGACAGGGGCGCCATGAACACTGAAGCTTTCTTT. This encodes CASEDRGAMNTEAFF.

This clonotype has only one observation. This sequence joins TRBV6-6 and TRBJ2-7, with TRBD2 matching over 12 bases. V lost 5 bases to trimming and J lost 2 bases; unmatched junction nucleotides: 4. The CDR3 runs to 15 residues. The germline gives CDR1 MNHNY, CDR2 SVGAGI (reference sequence). The CDR3 region is CASSTTSGGTYEQYF. The CDR3 DNA sequence: TGTGCCAGCAGTACGACTAGCGGGGGAACCTACGAGCAGTACTTC.

The J gene is TRBJ2-1, the V gene TRBV6-6; 9 nucleotides agree with TRBD2. This CDR3 is built from 16 residues. CDR1 and CDR2 (germline): MNHNY, SVGAGI (reference sequence). Unmatched junction bases numbered 11, after V lost 7 bases and J lost 4 bases. CDR3 region: CASTRAGTSTYNEQFF. The CDR3 nucleotides read TGTGCCAGCACTCGGGCCGGGACTAGCACGTACAATGAGCAGTTCTTC.

The rearrangement uses TRBV27 and TRBJ2-2; no reliable D call. The CDR3 is made up of 17 amino acids. V lost 5 bases and J 0 bases, leaving 16 bases between the germline ends. Germline CDR1 reads MNHEY; CDR2 reads SMNVEV (reference sequence). The DNA for the CDR3 is TGTGCCAGCAGTCCTTTCTCGGGCAGTGCGAACACCGGGGAGCTGTTTTTT. Residues: CASSPFSGSANTGELFF.

CDR3 loop: CSAGAEGRGYEQFF. CDR3 coding DNA: TGCAGTGCTGGCGCGGAGGGTCGAGGCTATGAGCAGTTCTTC. The V and J genes are TRBV20-1 and TRBJ2-1; D might be TRBD2 (6 bases). The CDR3 has 14 amino acids. Germline CDR1 is DFQATT and CDR2 is SNEGSKA (reference sequence). V was pared by 5 bases and J by 8 bases, with 19 bases between.

V usage is TRBV12-3 or TRBV12-4 and J usage is TRBJ2-1; TRBD2 might be the D (5 bases). The CDR3 is 15 residues long. The V end was cut by 7 bases, the J end by 3 bases, with 16 bases between. The CDR3 DNA is TGTGCCAGCACCTCCAGCGGAGATAACTACAATGAGCAGTTCTTC. This gives the protein CASTSSGDNYNEQFF.

The V and J genes are TRBV20-1 and TRBJ2-7, with D possibly being TRBD2 (6 bases). The CDR3 totals 14 residues. The germline V and J ends were trimmed by 3 bases and 2 bases, with 14 bases remaining between them. Germline V gives CDR1 DFQATT, CDR2 SNEGSKA (reference sequence). DNA of the CDR3: TGCAGTGCTAGCGGGGGTGGGAATACCTACGAGCAGTACTTC. It specifies CSASGGGNTYEQYF.

The V gene is TRBV13, the J gene TRBJ2-5; 11 bases agree with TRBD2. CDR1 and CDR2 from the germline V gene are PRHDT and FYEKMQ (reference sequence). The CDR3 extends over 17 amino acids. Losses at the gene ends were 3 bases for V and 1 base for J; bases not matched to a gene: 7. CDR3 bases: TGTGCCAGCAGCTTTTCCGGGACTAGCGGCACCCAAGAGACCCAGTACTTC. Its translation is CASSFSGTSGTQETQYF. Together with reference TRBV13 and TRBJ2-5, the CDR3 gives the full variable domain: AAGVIQSPRHLIKEKRETATLKCYPIPRHDTVYWYQQGPGQDPQFLISFYEKMQSDKGSIPDRFSAQQFSDYHSELNMSSLELGDSALYFCASSFSGTSGTQETQYFGPGTRLLVL.

This clonotype is deemed medium-sized. This chain uses TRBV11-2 with TRBJ2-1, with TRBD2 identical over 8 bases. The CDR3 totals 15 residues. Germline V gives CDR1 SGHAT, CDR2 FQNNGV. The trim removed 4 bases at V and 4 bases at J, leaving 6 bases unmatched. The CDR3: CASSSAGGLYNEQFF. CDR3 in DNA: TGTGCCAGCAGCTCCGCGGGAGGCCTTTACAATGAGCAGTTCTTC. The entire variable domain, with the rest obtained from reference TRBV11-2 and TRBJ2-1, is as follows: EAGVAQSPRYKIIEKRQSVAFWCNPISGHATLYWYQQILGQGPKLLIQFQNNGVVDDSQLPKDRFSAERLKGVDSTLKIQPAKLEDSAVYLCASSSAGGLYNEQFFGPGTRLTVL.

The chain is built from TRBV5-6 and TRBJ1-1, with TRBD1 as a possible D gene (6 bases). CDR3 size: 16 residues. Germline V gene sequence: CDR1 SGHDT, CDR2 YYEEEE. With 4 bases removed from V and 4 bases from J, the gap between germline ends came to 20 bases. The CDR3 DNA reads as TGTGCCAGCAGCGCCCTCGGGGGGCAGGTGGGCACTGAAGCTTTCTTT. Protein sequence: CASSALGGQVGTEAFF.

The chain employs TRBV28 and TRBJ1-5; perhaps TRBD1 as D (5 bases). Germline V gene sequence: CDR1 MDHEN, CDR2 SYDVKM. V was clipped by 3 bases and J by 3 bases, with 15 bases between them. The CDR3 covers 16 residues. CDR3 nucleotide sequence: TGTGCCAGCAGTTTGCCAGGGACCTCTCTCAATCAGCCCCAGCATTTT. This encodes CASSLPGTSLNQPQHF.

The chain carries TRBV20-1 and TRBJ1-5; D unclear. The CDR3 consists of 15 residues. Trimming left V 3 bases short and J 0 bases short, with 12 bases between. Germline V gives CDR1 DFQATT, CDR2 SNEGSKA (reference sequence). CDR3: CSARKSGNSNQPQHF. In nucleotides, the CDR3 is TGCAGTGCTAGGAAAAGTGGCAATAGCAATCAGCCCCAGCATTTT.

This chain's CDR3 is CASSSEWTSGGQNEQFF. The CDR3 DNA sequence: TGTGCCAGCAGTTCCGAATGGACTAGCGGGGGCCAGAATGAGCAGTTCTTC. This chain joins TRBV28 and TRBJ2-1; TRBD2 agrees at 13 bases. The length of the CDR3 is 17 residues. Germline lookup yields CDR1 MDHEN and CDR2 SYDVKM. The V gene end was trimmed by 4 bases and the J gene end by 7 bases; junction bases not matched to a gene: 10.

This clonotype was observed a few times. The V and J genes are TRBV27 and TRBJ1-4, with unresolved D. The CDR3 spans 13 residues. V shed 5 bases and J shed 12 bases, with 16 bases lying between them. Looked up from germline, CDR1 is MNHEY and CDR2 is SMNVEV (reference sequence). CDR3 in amino acids: CASSPGNSEELFF. CDR3 coding DNA: TGTGCCAGCAGTCCGGGGAATTCCGAGGAACTGTTTTTT.

The chain has TRBV6-1 and TRBJ2-5; D not certain. The germline V gene encodes CDR1 MNHNS and CDR2 SASEGT. V was trimmed by 6 bases and J by 2 bases, leaving 7 bases between them. The CDR3 is 12 residues long. CDR3 nucleotides: TGTGCCAGCAGATCGAATCAAGAGACCCAGTACTTC. It is translated as CASRSNQETQYF.

This clonotype counts as medium-sized. V usage is TRBV11-1 and J usage is TRBJ2-7, with 7 bases that match TRBD1. Germline V gene sequence: CDR1 SGHAT, CDR2 FQDESV (reference sequence). The CDR3 totals 12 residues. Germline trimming cut 5 bases from V and 5 bases from J; bases unmatched to any gene: 3. This CDR3 reads CASSVDRDEQYF. The CDR3 DNA sequence: TGTGCCAGCAGCGTCGACAGGGACGAGCAGTACTTC.